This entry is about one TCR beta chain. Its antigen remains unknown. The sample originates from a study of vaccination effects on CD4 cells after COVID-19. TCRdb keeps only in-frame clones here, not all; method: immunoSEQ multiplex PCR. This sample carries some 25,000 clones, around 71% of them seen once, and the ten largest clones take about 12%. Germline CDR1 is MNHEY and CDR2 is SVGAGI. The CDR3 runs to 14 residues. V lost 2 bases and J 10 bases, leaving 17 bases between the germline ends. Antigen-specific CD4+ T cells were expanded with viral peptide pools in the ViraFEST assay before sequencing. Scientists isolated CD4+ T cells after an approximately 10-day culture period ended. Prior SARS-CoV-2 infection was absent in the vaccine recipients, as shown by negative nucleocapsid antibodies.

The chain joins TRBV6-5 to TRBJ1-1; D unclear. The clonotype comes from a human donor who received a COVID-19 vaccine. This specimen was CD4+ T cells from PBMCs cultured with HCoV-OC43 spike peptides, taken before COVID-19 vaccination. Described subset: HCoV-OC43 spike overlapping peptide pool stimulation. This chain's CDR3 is CASSYDLGNGRAFF. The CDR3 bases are TGTGCCAGCAGTTACGATTTAGGCAACGGGCGAGCTTTCTTT.